This entry is about one T cell receptor (beta chain). Antigen unknown. This sample stems from a study of Tregs in tolerant kidney transplant recipients. Study outcomes and limitations: Some patients' samples used different primers over time, so nucleotide sequences weren't comparable. Tolerant patients' donor-specific Tregs expanded beyond overall Tregs, suggesting antigen-driven growth. This study did not directly address biological reproducibility.

Germline V gene sequence: CDR1 SGHTS, CDR2 YDEGEE. The ends lost 4 bases at V and 4 bases at J; junction bases unmatched: 8. The CDR3 is 15 residues long. The method was immunoSEQ multiplex PCR; TCRdb's version includes in-frame clones alone and lacks a portion of them. The table includes some 66,000 clones, roughly 90% detected once. Thawed PBMCs were FACS-sorted into unstimulated CD4+CD25+CD127- regulatory T cells, CD4+CD25- non-regulatory cells, CD4 and CD8 cells. The sequence derives from a human donor who received a combined kidney and bone marrow transplant. Source: CD8+ T cells from blood, taken before the transplant. The genes are TRBV5-8 and TRBJ2-1; 7 bases map to TRBD2. CDR3 amino acids: CASSRTKRGYNEQFF. The CDR3 nucleotides read TGTGCCAGCAGCCGAACCAAGCGGGGTTACAATGAGCAGTTCTTC.